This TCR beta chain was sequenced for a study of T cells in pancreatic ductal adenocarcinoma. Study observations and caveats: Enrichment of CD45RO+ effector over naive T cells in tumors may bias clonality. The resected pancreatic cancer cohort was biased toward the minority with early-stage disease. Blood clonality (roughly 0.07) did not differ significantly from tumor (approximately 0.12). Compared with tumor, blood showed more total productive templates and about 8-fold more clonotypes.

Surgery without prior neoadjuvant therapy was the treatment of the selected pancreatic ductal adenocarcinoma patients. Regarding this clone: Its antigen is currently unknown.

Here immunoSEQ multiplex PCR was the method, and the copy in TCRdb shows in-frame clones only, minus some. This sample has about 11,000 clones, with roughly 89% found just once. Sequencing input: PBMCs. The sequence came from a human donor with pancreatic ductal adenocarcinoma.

Written as DNA, the CDR3 is TGTGCCAGCACCCCGGGGTATGGCTACACCTTC. It yields the protein CASTPGYGYTF. V usage is TRBV5-8 and J usage is TRBJ1-2, with D unresolved. Trimming took off 6 bases at V and 5 bases at J, with 8 bases between the two ends. This CDR3 is built from 11 residues. Germline V gene sequence: CDR1 SGHTS, CDR2 YDEGEE.